This record covers a single TCR beta chain. The antigen is not known. These data belong to a study of T-cell reconstitution after alpha-beta-depleted transplantation in children. Study-wide results and limits: Roughly two months post-transplant, alpha-beta T cells reportedly originated from several hundred graft clones that had expanded. From newly produced T cells came most of the T-cell counts and diversity one year after transplant.

The TCRbeta library was prepared with unique molecular identifiers. TCRdb passed the PCR reads through MiXCR, listing each CDR3 protein once. Among some 180,000 distinct CDR3 sequences listed, about 7% were seen once. V shed 3 bases, J shed 7 bases, and the junction held 6 bases outside the gene matches. Germline CDR1 and CDR2: SGHTA and FQGNSA. The CDR3 sequence is 15 residues long. Sequenced material: PBMCs, taken before TCRalphabeta/CD19-depleted stem cell transplant. The receptor comes from a boy aged 2 to 10 with acute lymphoblastic leukemia, due to receive a stem cell transplant. This chain links TRBV7-2 with TRBJ1-6; TRBD1 aligns across 7 bases. CDR3 amino acids: CASSLRDSRNSPLHF. CDR3 DNA: TGTGCCAGCAGCTTGCGGGACAGCCGAAATTCACCCCTCCACTTT.